The 21 T cell receptor beta chains given below trace back to one sample, sequenced in a study of blood T cell repertoires in COVID-19 (dated by TCRdb to the early 2020s). The method behind the library was the immunoSEQ multiplex PCR assay. TCRdb holds this immuneACCESS table with in-frame rearrangements only. Some clones are missing; in checked studies, unresolved V genes explain under half, and the rest has no known cause. In this sample the table shows 100,000 or so clones, about 80% of which occur a single time. 4.5% of the sample rests with the top ten. Specimen: peripheral blood. These receptors all come from a human donor in a cohort sampled during active COVID-19.

V gene TRBV4-1 combines with J gene TRBJ2-2; the D is unclear. The CDR3 runs 15 residues. Germline CDR1 reads MGHRA; CDR2 reads YSYEKL. V gave up 1 base and J gave up 0 bases, with 6 bases separating them. CDR3 amino acids: CASSQGQANTGELFF. CDR3 sequence (DNA): TGCGCCAGCAGCCAAGGGCAGGCGAACACCGGGGAGCTGTTTTTT.

This clone has only one observation. The chain couples TRBV11-3 to TRBJ2-1, with 8 bases identical to TRBD1. V gave up 3 bases and J gave up 6 bases; unmatched junction bases: 7. CDR3 length equals 15 residues. Germline CDR1 and CDR2: SGHNT and YENEEA. The DNA for the CDR3 is TGTGCCAGCAGCTTCGAAGGACAGGGAGGCAATGAGCAGTTCTTC. Translation gives CASSFEGQGGNEQFF. The full variable domain, rest sourced from reference TRBV11-3 and TRBJ2-1, is EAGVVQSPRYKIIEKKQPVAFWCNPISGHNTLYWYLQNLGQGPELLIRYENEEAVDDSQLPKDRFSAERLKGVDSTLKIQPAELGDSAVYLCASSFEGQGGNEQFFGPGTRLTVL.

The rearrangement links TRBV5-4 to TRBJ2-3; TRBD2 matches at 9 bases. Per germline, CDR1 SGHNT and CDR2 YYREEE (reference sequence). The V gene end was trimmed by 4 bases and the J gene end by 2 bases; junction bases not matched to a gene: 11. The CDR3 sequence is 17 residues long. The CDR3 DNA reads TGTGCCAGCAGCCCAACCAGCGGGGGGCGGGTCACAGATACGCAGTATTTT. Translating it yields CASSPTSGGRVTDTQYF. The full variable domain, rest sourced from reference TRBV5-4 and TRBJ2-3, is ETGVTQSPTHLIKTRGQQVTLRCSSQSGHNTVSWYQQALGQGPQFIFQYYREEENGRGNFPPRFSGLQFPNYSSELNVNALELDDSALYLCASSPTSGGRVTDTQYFGPGTRLTVL.

The genes are TRBV18 and TRBJ1-1; D gene unclear. The CDR3 extends over 15 amino acids. Trimming pared 0 bases from V and 1 base from J, leaving 9 bases between. In germline, CDR1 is KGHSH, CDR2 LQKENI. DNA for the CDR3: TGTGCCAGCTCACCACCGGCGGCATGGAACACTGAAGCTTTCTTT. Protein sequence: CASSPPAAWNTEAFF.

The rearrangement uses TRBV21-1 and TRBJ1-5. TRBV21-1 is flagged as a pseudogene. CDR3 length: 18 residues. The CDR3 nucleotides read TGTGCCAGCAGCAAAGATCCAGGAGGAGCGGAGCGCAATCAGCCCCAGCATTTT. Its protein is CASSKDPGGAERNQPQHF.

This clone has just one count. The chain joins TRBV5-1 to TRBJ1-1, with 8 positions matching TRBD1. The trim removed 5 bases at V and 3 bases at J, leaving 3 bases unmatched. CDR1 and CDR2 from the germline V gene are SGHRS and YFSETQ. The CDR3 contains 13 residues. CDR3 amino acids: CASRLTGDTEAFF. For the CDR3, the DNA is TGCGCCAGCAGGTTGACAGGGGACACTGAAGCTTTCTTT.

The J gene is TRBJ2-5, the V gene TRBV7-6; TRBD1 agrees at 8 bases. The trim removed 4 bases at V and 4 bases at J, leaving 8 bases unmatched. The CDR3 loop spans 15 amino acids. Germline assignment: CDR1 SGHVS and CDR2 FNYEAQ. CDR3 sequence: CASSSSPGGAETQYF. For the CDR3, the DNA is TGTGCCAGCAGCTCTTCTCCAGGGGGCGCAGAGACCCAGTACTTC.

This clone was observed a single time. The chain joins TRBV7-2 to TRBJ1-2, with TRBD1 as a possible D gene (5 bases). The V gene's germline CDR1 is SGHTA and CDR2 FQGNSA. Trimming cost V 1 base and J 8 bases, with 11 bases left between them. The CDR3 has 13 amino acids. CDR3 nucleotides: TGTGCCAGCAGCTTAGACAGGTTGGGCGGCTACACCTTC. Translating it yields CASSLDRLGGYTF.

This chain links TRBV27 with TRBJ2-7; no clear D gene. V lost 0 bases and J lost 7, with 10 bases in between. Germline V gene data show CDR1 as MNHEY and CDR2 as SMNVEV (reference sequence). The CDR3 has 13 residues. The CDR3 sequence: CASSLSFSREQYF. Written as DNA, the CDR3 is TGTGCCAGCAGTTTATCTTTCTCCAGAGAGCAGTACTTC.

The chain has TRBV29-1 and TRBJ2-5, with 7 bases that match TRBD2. Germline V CDR1 and CDR2: SQVTM, ANQGSEA. V trimming: 2 bases; J trimming: 4 bases; junction bases outside the gene matches: 1. The CDR3 is 12 amino acids. This CDR3 reads CSVETSAETQYF. CDR3 in DNA: TGCAGCGTTGAAACTAGCGCAGAGACCCAGTACTTC.

The rearrangement uses TRBV28 and TRBJ2-3; tentative D call: TRBD1 (5 bases). Germline CDR1 MDHEN, CDR2 SYDVKM. The CDR3 runs to 14 residues. Trimming took 3 bases from V and 2 from J, leaving 9 bases between them. The CDR3 coding sequence is TGTGCCAGCAGTTTGCAGGGTAACACAGATACGCAGTATTTT. It encodes CASSLQGNTDTQYF.

V gene TRBV20-1 combines with J gene TRBJ2-5; D is unclear. CDR3 length equals 11 residues. In germline, CDR1 is DFQATT, CDR2 SNEGSKA (reference sequence). The V gene lost 7 bases and the J gene lost 5 bases, with 11 bases spanning the gap. The CDR3 protein is CSVTRRETQYF. CDR3 nucleotide sequence: TGCAGTGTGACGCGGCGGGAGACCCAGTACTTC.

The chain uses TRBV11-2 and TRBJ1-6; 7 bases agree with TRBD1. Germline assignment: CDR1 SGHAT and CDR2 FQNNGV. V shed 4 bases, J shed 7 bases, and the junction held 7 bases outside the gene matches. CDR3 length equals 15 residues. DNA for the CDR3: TGTGCCAGCAGCTCCCAGACAGGGAGAAATTCACCCCTCCACTTT. This codes for CASSSQTGRNSPLHF. Full variable domain (outside the CDR3, taken from reference TRBV11-2 and TRBJ1-6): EAGVAQSPRYKIIEKRQSVAFWCNPISGHATLYWYQQILGQGPKLLIQFQNNGVVDDSQLPKDRFSAERLKGVDSTLKIQPAKLEDSAVYLCASSSQTGRNSPLHFGNGTRLTVT.

This clone was recorded once. The chain couples TRBV18 to TRBJ1-1; 8 nucleotides line up with TRBD1. The V segment lost 7 bases and the J segment 1 base; nucleotides outside the gene matches: 5. The CDR3 contains 14 residues. Germline values: CDR1 KGHSH, CDR2 LQKENI. The CDR3 nucleotides read TGTGCCAGCTTCCGGACAGGGAGGAACACTGAAGCTTTCTTT. This encodes CASFRTGRNTEAFF.

The rearrangement links TRBV4-3 to TRBJ2-3, with D possibly matching TRBD1 (6 bases). The V gene's germline CDR1 is LGHNA and CDR2 YSLEER. Deletions cut 0 bases from V and 7 bases from J, with 14 bases between. This CDR3 region has 15 residues. For the CDR3, the DNA is TGCGCCAGCAGCCAAGATTGGGGCAGGGGTTATACGCAGTATTTT. Amino acid sequence: CASSQDWGRGYTQYF.

The chain is built from TRBV3-1 (or the pseudogene TRBV3-2) and TRBJ2-5, with 8 nucleotides matching TRBD2. This CDR3 is 15 amino acids long. Germline V CDR1 and CDR2: LGHDT, YNNKEL (reference sequence). Germline trimming cut 4 bases from V and 1 base from J; bases unmatched to any gene: 5. The CDR3 bases are TGTGCCAGCAGCCGGGGCGGGGGGACCCAAGAGACCCAGTACTTC. This encodes CASSRGGGTQETQYF.

The chain has TRBV11-1 and TRBJ2-7; TRBD1 aligns across 9 bases. Trimming took 3 bases from V and 5 from J; bases not matched to a gene: 11. CDR1 is SGHAT, CDR2 FQDESV, per germline (reference sequence). The length of the CDR3 is 16 residues. CDR3 loop: CASSFGGTGTPDEQYF. CDR3 sequence (DNA): TGTGCCAGCAGCTTCGGCGGGACAGGGACTCCAGACGAGCAGTACTTC.

This chain uses TRBV5-1 with TRBJ1-1; 11 bases map to TRBD1. This CDR3 comprises 14 residues. Trimming at V came to 5 bases and at J to 4 bases, leaving 4 bases not matched to a gene. Germline V gene sequence: CDR1 SGHRS, CDR2 YFSETQ. CDR3 protein: CASRAGTGGTEAFF. CDR3 nucleotide sequence: TGCGCCAGCAGAGCCGGGACAGGGGGCACTGAAGCTTTCTTT.

This sequence joins TRBV7-6 and TRBJ2-6; tentative D call: TRBD1 (5 bases). V lost 3 bases and J 0 bases, leaving 15 bases between the germline ends. Germline assignment: CDR1 SGHVS and CDR2 FNYEAQ. This CDR3 has 18 residues. The CDR3 nucleotides read TGTGCCAGCAGCTTTAGAACAGGTGCCAACTCTGGGGCCAACGTCCTGACTTTC. Its translation is CASSFRTGANSGANVLTF.

The V and J genes are TRBV7-2 and TRBJ2-5; 9 positions match TRBD1. Germline lookup yields CDR1 SGHTA and CDR2 FQGNSA. This CDR3 contains 16 residues. V was pared by 4 bases and J by 1 base, with 7 bases of the junction left unmatched. In nucleotides, the CDR3 is TGTGCCAGCAGCTCCGGCCCGGGACAGGGCCAAGAGACCCAGTACTTC. The encoded protein is CASSSGPGQGQETQYF.

This clone occurred once. This chain uses TRBV18 with TRBJ2-1; 9 positions match TRBD2. J gave up 1 base and V 8 bases, and 6 bases lay outside the gene matches. This CDR3 has 15 amino acids. Germline lookup yields CDR1 KGHSH and CDR2 LQKENI. CDR3: CASGQRGASYNEQFF. The CDR3 DNA is TGTGCCAGCGGTCAGCGGGGGGCGTCCTACAATGAGCAGTTCTTC.